This T cell receptor beta chain was recovered during a study of blood T cell repertoires in COVID-19. The overall study: Donors in the United States, Italy and Spain gave samples during acute or convalescent COVID-19.

Original processing methods: The assay estimated nucleated cells by amplifying reference gene primers. Assay used: immunoSEQ multiplex PCR; TCRdb lists only in-frame clones, some missing. From that table come the V and J calls and clone size; the DNA was used to work out D and trimming. The table includes some 240,000 clones, roughly 82% detected once. V was clipped by 5 bases and J by 6 bases; unmatched bases: 3. Germline V gene data show CDR1 as SNHLY and CDR2 as FYNNEI. The length of the CDR3 is 13 residues. Material: peripheral blood. The chain uses TRBV2 and TRBJ1-4; 7 bases are shared with TRBD1. The TCR comes from a middle-aged woman who had recovered from COVID-19. The CDR3 loop is CASSTGVDEKLFF. The CDR3 bases are TGTGCCAGCAGTACAGGGGTCGATGAAAAACTGTTTTTT.